The 13 T cell receptor beta chains listed next were all sequenced from one sample in a study of blood T cell repertoires in COVID-19. The repertoire was sequenced with immunoSEQ multiplex PCR; TCRdb's copy has only in-frame clones and lacks some. The table lists some 300,000 clones, roughly 88% of them singletons. The sequenced sample was peripheral blood. All receptors derive from a young woman who had recovered from COVID-19.

The chain employs TRBV20-1 and TRBJ2-1; D uncertain. Deletions cut 1 base from V and 7 bases from J, with 5 bases between. Germline CDR1 and CDR2: DFQATT and SNEGSKA (reference sequence). The CDR3 extends over 11 amino acids. CDR3 DNA sequence: TGCAGTGCTAGAGTATTTAATGAGCAGTTCTTC. The encoded protein is CSARVFNEQFF.

DNA for the CDR3: TGCGCCAGCAGCCAAGACGTCTTTTCGGGGATTCCCTACGAGCAGTACTTC. Protein: CASSQDVFSGIPYEQYF. This chain uses TRBV4-1 with TRBJ2-7, with D possibly matching TRBD2 (5 bases). Germline V lookup: CDR1 MGHRA, CDR2 YSYEKL. V lost 0 bases, J lost 2 bases, and 17 bases lay in between. The CDR3 has 17 amino acids.

The V and J genes are TRBV4-1 and TRBJ2-1, with 10 bases matching TRBD2. The CDR3 is made up of 17 amino acids. J lost 8 bases, V lost 4 bases, and 14 bases had no gene match. CDR1 and CDR2 from the germline V gene are MGHRA and YSYEKL. CDR3 sequence: CASSLIFKAGGFYEQFF. DNA for the CDR3: TGCGCCAGCAGCCTCATTTTCAAAGCGGGGGGGTTTTATGAGCAGTTCTTC.

This chain uses TRBV5-1 with TRBJ1-2, with 12 nucleotides matching TRBD1. CDR1 is SGHRS and CDR2 is YFSETQ in the germline V gene. This CDR3 has 15 amino acids. V lost 1 base, J lost 7 bases, and 5 bases stayed unmatched. DNA for the CDR3: TGCGCCAGCAGCTTGAGGGGACAGGGGGCATTTGGCTACACCTTC. This encodes CASSLRGQGAFGYTF. The entire variable domain, with the rest obtained from reference TRBV5-1 and TRBJ1-2, is as follows: KAGVTQTPRYLIKTRGQQVTLSCSPISGHRSVSWYQQTPGQGLQFLFEYFSETQRNKGNFPGRFSGRQFSNSRSEMNVSTLELGDSALYLCASSLRGQGAFGYTFGSGTRLTVV.

V usage is TRBV7-9 and J usage is TRBJ1-1; 7 positions match TRBD1. The germline CDR1 and CDR2 sequences are SEHNR and FQNEAQ (reference sequence). There are 14 residues in the CDR3. J lost 1 base, V lost 5 bases, and 4 bases had no gene match. The CDR3 spells CASSPTGKNTEAFF. The DNA of the CDR3 is TGTGCCAGCAGCCCGACAGGGAAGAACACTGAAGCTTTCTTT.

The chain has TRBV2 and TRBJ1-5, with D perhaps TRBD1 (6 bases). Deletions cut 6 bases from V and 6 bases from J, with 15 bases between. CDR1 is SNHLY, CDR2 FYNNEI, per germline. This CDR3 comprises 14 residues. The CDR3 region has the DNA TGTGCCAGCAGCCTAAGGGGGGGCGGTCAGCCCCAGCATTTT. Its protein product is CASSLRGGGQPQHF.

The genes are TRBV7-9 and TRBJ2-7, with 7 bases aligning to TRBD2. The junction had 12 bases not matched to a gene; V was cut back by 3 bases and J by 4 bases. Germline CDR1 is SEHNR and CDR2 is FQNEAQ (reference sequence). The CDR3 contains 16 residues. The CDR3 loop is CASSLGMTVGGYEQYF. The CDR3 nucleotides read TGTGCCAGCAGCTTGGGGATGACAGTGGGGGGGTACGAGCAGTACTTC.

In its sample, this clone was seen a few times. V is TRBV6-5 and J is TRBJ2-7, with 9 bases identical to TRBD2. This CDR3 is 16 amino acids long. V lost 0 bases, J lost 3 bases, and 6 bases stayed unmatched. Germline CDR1 is MNHEY and CDR2 is SVGAGI. CDR3 protein: CASSYSQAGGFYEQYF. The CDR3 nucleotides read TGTGCCAGCAGTTACTCCCAAGCGGGGGGATTCTACGAGCAGTACTTC.

V usage is TRBV7-2 and J usage is TRBJ1-1; TRBD1 matches 7 bases. The V segment lost 2 bases and the J segment 2 bases; nucleotides outside the gene matches: 8. This CDR3 has 16 residues. The germline CDR1 and CDR2 sequences are SGHTA and FQGNSA. DNA for the CDR3: TGTGCCAGCAGCTTAATGTCAGGGGGGACTAACACTGAAGCTTTCTTT. This sequence encodes CASSLMSGGTNTEAFF.

The sample holds one count of this clone. CDR3 protein: CASSPSGTTRYEQYF. The DNA for the CDR3 is TGTGCCAGCAGCCCTTCCGGGACTACCCGCTACGAGCAGTACTTC. V and J are TRBV7-9 and TRBJ2-7, with 7 bases identical to TRBD2. V was pared by 5 bases and J by 3 bases, with 10 bases of the junction left unmatched. The CDR3 has 15 amino acids. Germline V lookup: CDR1 SEHNR, CDR2 FQNEAQ (reference sequence).

DNA for the CDR3: TGCGCCAGCAGCCAAGCCGGGGAGCAGTACTTC. It codes for CASSQAGEQYF. The chain recombines TRBV4-3 with TRBJ2-7; D is unresolved. V gave up 1 base and J gave up 7 bases, with 5 bases separating them. Germline CDR1 reads LGHNA; CDR2 reads YSLEER. CDR3 length: 11 amino acids.

The gene calls are TRBV27 and TRBJ1-1; 9 nucleotides agree with TRBD1. This CDR3 spans 15 amino acids. Germline V gene sequence: CDR1 MNHEY, CDR2 SMNVEV (reference sequence). The trim removed 1 base at V and 4 bases at J, leaving 4 bases unmatched. CDR3 sequence: CASSLLGQGTTEAFF. CDR3 nucleotide sequence: TGTGCCAGCAGTTTATTGGGACAGGGTACCACTGAAGCTTTCTTT.

This clone was observed once. The chain uses TRBV6-6 and TRBJ1-3, with TRBD1 identical over 8 bases. From germline, CDR1 is MNHNY and CDR2 SVGAGI (reference sequence). The length of the CDR3 is 15 residues. The V gene end was trimmed by 7 bases and the J gene end by 4 bases; junction bases not matched to a gene: 9. The CDR3 DNA reads as TGTGCCAGCACGACAGGGGATTTGACCGGAAACACCATATATTTT. It specifies CASTTGDLTGNTIYF.